These 24 T cell receptor beta chains were all obtained from the same sample, sequenced in a study of technical replicates of blood from a handful of donors. TCRdb's table, derived via immunoSEQ multiplex PCR, lists solely in-frame clones and lacks some. The profile shows tens of thousands of clones, 95% to 99% of them singletons. Specimen: T cells isolated from PBMCs. The receptor source for this set is a human donor in good health.

The genes are TRBV6-1 and TRBJ2-1, with 7 bases that match TRBD2. Trimming took 8 bases from V and 7 from J; bases not matched to a gene: 5. CDR3 length: 12 amino acids. Germline CDR1 reads MNHNS; CDR2 reads SASEGT. CDR3 sequence (DNA): TGTGCCAGCGGGAGGGCCATGAATGAGCAGTTCTTC. Translated, it gives CASGRAMNEQFF.

The chain joins TRBV6-5 to TRBJ2-1; TRBD2 aligns across 8 bases. Germline loops: CDR1 MNHEY, CDR2 SVGAGI. V gave up 6 bases and J gave up 5 bases; unmatched junction bases: 9. The CDR3 has 15 residues. CDR3 sequence: CASSSRLASHNEQFF. The CDR3 bases are TGTGCCAGCAGCTCTAGACTAGCGAGCCACAATGAGCAGTTCTTC.

The chain combines TRBV6-4 with TRBJ2-1; TRBD2 matches at 11 bases. CDR1 and CDR2 (germline): MRHNA, SNTAGT. This CDR3 is 16 amino acids long. V was pared by 3 bases and J by 5 bases, with 6 bases of the junction left unmatched. The CDR3 spells CASSDISGRGNNEQFF. The CDR3 nucleotides read TGTGCCAGCAGTGATATTAGCGGGAGGGGAAACAATGAGCAGTTCTTC.

The chain is built from TRBV2 and TRBJ2-7; 8 nucleotides match TRBD2. The CDR3 extends over 16 amino acids. Germline V CDR1 and CDR2: SNHLY, FYNNEI. Trimming removed 6 bases from V and 0 bases from J; junction bases left unmatched: 10. CDR3 in amino acids: CASRPPGLGGSYEQYF. CDR3 nucleotides: TGTGCCAGCAGACCACCGGGACTAGGAGGCTCCTACGAGCAGTACTTC.

The chain employs TRBV9 and TRBJ2-5, with TRBD2 identical over 10 bases. V shed 1 base, J shed 3 bases, and the junction held 0 bases outside the gene matches. Germline loops: CDR1 SGDLS, CDR2 YYNGEE. CDR3 length: 14 amino acids. The CDR3 spells CASSVLAGEETQYF. CDR3 nucleotides: TGTGCCAGCAGCGTACTAGCGGGAGAAGAGACCCAGTACTTC. Using reference TRBV9 and TRBJ2-5 for the parts outside the CDR3, the full variable domain is DSGVTQTPKHLITATGQRVTLRCSPRSGDLSVYWYQQSLDQGLQFLIQYYNGEERAKGNILERFSAQQFPDLHSELNLSSLELGDSALYFCASSVLAGEETQYFGPGTRLLVL.

The chain links TRBV28 to TRBJ2-3, with D perhaps TRBD2 (7 bases). V lost 1 base and J 3 bases, leaving 11 bases between the germline ends. CDR1 and CDR2 (germline): MDHEN, SYDVKM. The CDR3 sequence is 15 residues long. This CDR3 is CASSLYREGTDTQYF. The CDR3 coding sequence is TGTGCCAGCAGTTTATACAGGGAGGGGACAGATACGCAGTATTTT.

The gene calls are TRBV20-1 and TRBJ1-2; 7 bases map to TRBD1. V lost 7 bases and J lost 7; bases outside the gene matches: 3. Looked up from germline, CDR1 is DFQATT and CDR2 is SNEGSKA (reference sequence). The CDR3 consists of 10 residues. DNA of the CDR3: TGCAGTGGGGACAGACTTGGCTACACCTTC. This translates into CSGDRLGYTF.

This CDR3 reads CASSESGYTEAFF. CDR3 nucleotides: TGTGCCAGCAGTGAGTCGGGGTATACTGAAGCTTTCTTT. V usage is TRBV6-1 and J usage is TRBJ1-1, with D uncertain. With 3 bases removed from V and 5 bases from J, the gap between germline ends came to 10 bases. CDR3 length equals 13 residues. CDR1 and CDR2 (germline): MNHNS, SASEGT.

The chain couples TRBV29-1 to TRBJ2-7; 8 nucleotides match TRBD1. The CDR3 is 14 amino acids. Germline V CDR1 and CDR2: SQVTM, ANQGSEA. V shed 6 bases and J 4 bases; nucleotides not matched to a gene: 11. The CDR3 DNA is TGCAGCGTGCGGACAGGGCTTATCCCGTACGAGCAGTACTTC. Protein sequence: CSVRTGLIPYEQYF.

V usage is TRBV6-1 and J usage is TRBJ1-6; the D gene is possibly TRBD1 (6 bases). Germline V CDR1 and CDR2: MNHNS, SASEGT. V shed 7 bases and J shed 14 bases, with 12 bases lying between them. The CDR3 is made up of 11 amino acids. This CDR3 is CASTLTGTLHF. The CDR3 nucleotides are TGTGCCAGCACCCTGACAGGCACCCTCCACTTT.

The V gene is TRBV15, the J gene TRBJ1-4, with D perhaps matching TRBD1 (6 bases). Germline V gene lookup returns CDR1 LNHNV and CDR2 YYDKDF (reference sequence). V lost 5 bases, J lost 7 bases, and 14 bases lay in between. This CDR3 comprises 14 residues. The CDR3 nucleotides read TGTGCCACCAGCGATTACAGGGCGATTGAAAAACTGTTTTTT. This translates into CATSDYRAIEKLFF.

The chain uses TRBV29-1 and TRBJ2-7; 7 nucleotides line up with TRBD1. Germline-derived CDR1 and CDR2 are SQVTM and ANQGSEA. The CDR3 extends over 15 amino acids. Trimming at V came to 0 bases and at J to 3 bases, leaving 8 bases not matched to a gene. The CDR3 region is CSVEDSSTGYYEQYF. CDR3 sequence (DNA): TGCAGCGTTGAAGACTCCTCGACAGGGTACTACGAGCAGTACTTC.

Regarding this clone: A read error may account for a junction end that differs from germline. In nucleotides, the CDR3 is TGTGCCAGCAATTTAGGGGGCCTATCCTACGAGCAGTACTTC. Amino acid sequence: CASNLGGLSYEQYF. The gene calls are TRBV27 and TRBJ2-7; 7 positions match TRBD1. CDR1 and CDR2 from the germline V gene are MNHEY and SMNVEV (reference sequence). The CDR3 covers 14 residues.

The chain recombines TRBV11-2 with TRBJ2-2; 10 bases map to TRBD2. CDR3 length: 17 amino acids. V lost 3 bases, J lost 5 bases, and 9 bases stayed unmatched. Germline V gives CDR1 SGHAT, CDR2 FQNNGV. Here the CDR3 reads CASSFDGLAGVTGELFF. In DNA form, the CDR3 reads TGTGCCAGCAGCTTTGATGGGCTAGCGGGAGTTACCGGGGAGCTGTTTTTT.

The rearrangement joins TRBV6-6 to TRBJ1-1, with 9 positions matching TRBD1. Trimming at V came to 7 bases and at J to 8 bases, leaving 11 bases not matched to a gene. CDR3 length: 14 residues. The germline V gene has CDR1 MNHNY and CDR2 SVGAGI (reference sequence). CDR3 DNA: TGTGCCAGCAACCCCGTCCCTGGGACAGGGGAAGCTTTCTTT. This encodes CASNPVPGTGEAFF.

The V and J genes are TRBV5-1 and TRBJ1-1; 8 bases match TRBD1. The trim removed 2 bases at V and 4 bases at J, leaving 13 bases unmatched. This CDR3 is built from 17 residues. CDR1 SGHRS and CDR2 YFSETQ come from the germline V gene. The CDR3 sequence: CASSLGSTGGGSTEAFF. The DNA for the CDR3 is TGCGCCAGCAGCTTAGGAAGTACAGGGGGAGGGAGCACTGAAGCTTTCTTT.

The genes are TRBV5-4 and TRBJ2-5, with D hard to call. CDR1 is SGHNT and CDR2 is YYREEE in the germline V gene (reference sequence). V was trimmed by 4 bases and J by 1 base, leaving 2 bases between them. There are 11 residues in the CDR3. In DNA, the CDR3 is TGTGCCAGCAGCCGCCAAGAGACCCAGTACTTC. It codes for CASSRQETQYF.

V is TRBV28 and J is TRBJ2-1; 8 bases fit TRBD2. There are 14 residues in the CDR3. Germline-derived CDR1 and CDR2 are MDHEN and SYDVKM. With V trimmed by 2 bases and J by 4 bases, 1 base remained unmatched. CDR3 DNA sequence: TGTGCCAGCAGTTTAGGACTAGCTTACAATGAGCAGTTCTTC. Its protein is CASSLGLAYNEQFF. Full variable domain (outside the CDR3, taken from reference TRBV28 and TRBJ2-1): DVKVTQSSRYLVKRTGEKVFLECVQDMDHENMFWYRQDPGLGLRLIYFSYDVKMKEKGDIPEGYSVSREKKERFSLILESASTNQTSMYLCASSLGLAYNEQFFGPGTRLTVL.

CDR3 sequence: CATSRDRSRVQNEQFF. CDR3 DNA sequence: TGTGCCACCAGCAGAGATCGTTCTAGAGTCCAAAATGAGCAGTTCTTC. This chain connects TRBV15 to TRBJ2-1; D is ambiguous. The CDR3 has 16 residues. Trimming cost V 0 bases and J 7 bases, with 16 bases left between them. Germline V CDR1 and CDR2: LNHNV, YYDKDF (reference sequence).

V gene TRBV7-8 combines with J gene TRBJ2-5; D may be TRBD2 (5 bases). Trimming took 1 base from V and 3 from J, leaving 6 bases between them. The germline CDR1 and CDR2 sequences are SGHVS and FQNEAQ. This CDR3 comprises 13 residues. The CDR3 DNA follows: TGTGCCAGCAGCTTAGTCGGGGAAGAGACCCAGTACTTC. Residues: CASSLVGEETQYF.

The chain joins TRBV4-3 to TRBJ2-3; D remains ambiguous. Looked up from germline, CDR1 is LGHNA and CDR2 is YSLEER. V dropped 0 bases and J dropped 2 bases, with 6 bases sitting between them. This CDR3 contains 14 residues. The CDR3 loop reads CASSQDPNTDTQYF. The DNA of the CDR3 is TGCGCCAGCAGCCAAGACCCTAACACAGATACGCAGTATTTT.

This clone was detected a few times. The V and J genes are TRBV27 and TRBJ2-7; 8 nucleotides line up with TRBD2. The CDR3 loop spans 14 amino acids. Germline CDR1 is MNHEY and CDR2 is SMNVEV (reference sequence). The trim removed 4 bases at V and 3 bases at J, leaving 5 bases unmatched. CDR3 nucleotides: TGTGCCAGCAGTTGGGGACTAGGCCGCTACGAGCAGTACTTC. Encoded protein: CASSWGLGRYEQYF.

V is TRBV7-6 and J is TRBJ2-2; TRBD2 aligns across 8 bases. The germline CDR1 and CDR2 sequences are SGHVS and FNYEAQ. Trimming at V came to 5 bases and at J to 3 bases, leaving 5 bases not matched to a gene. The CDR3 has 15 amino acids. CDR3 residues: CASSPRTSHTGELFF. CDR3 DNA: TGTGCCAGCAGCCCGAGGACTAGCCACACCGGGGAGCTGTTTTTT.

V gene TRBV19 combines with J gene TRBJ2-7; tentative D call: TRBD2 (5 bases). The V and J ends lost 8 bases and 3 bases respectively, with 14 bases between them. The CDR3 is 13 amino acids. CDR1 is LNHDA, CDR2 SQIVND, per germline (reference sequence). The DNA of the CDR3 is TGTGCCAGTTCGGACTGGAAAGGCTACGAGCAGTACTTC. It codes for CASSDWKGYEQYF.